These 22 T cell receptor beta chains originate from one sample sequenced in a study of CD8 T cells in ankylosing spondylitis (dated by TCRdb to between 2016 and 2019). Libraries were made using 5' RACE. Sequencer: Illumina HiSeq 2500. TCRdb reprocessed the public reads (quality trimming at Q25 with fastp, clone calling with MiXCR) and kept in-frame beta chains. Each entry is one CDR3 protein sequence, shown with its most common DNA and genes. This sample has roughly 130,000 distinct CDR3 sequences in its table, and about 7% of those were observed once. The ten largest account for about 12% of the sample. Sequenced material: blood, either unsorted or a sorted T cell fraction (not recorded which). The receptor source for this set is a male donor with ankylosing spondylitis or in good health (not recorded which).

In its sample, this clonotype was seen a few times. The chain carries TRBV20-1 and TRBJ2-1; TRBD2 agrees at 11 bases. The trim removed 6 bases at V and 7 bases at J, leaving 14 bases unmatched. The CDR3 is 16 amino acids. Germline V CDR1 and CDR2: DFQATT, SNEGSKA (reference sequence). In DNA form, the CDR3 reads TGCAGTGCCCGAGCGCCGGGACTAGCGGAAGGAAATGAGCAGTTCTTC. Translation: CSARAPGLAEGNEQFF.

There are many counts of this clonotype. The chain joins TRBV7-8 to TRBJ2-7; the D gene is possibly TRBD2 (5 bases). The CDR3 is 13 residues long. The germline V gene has CDR1 SGHVS and CDR2 FQNEAQ. V shed 4 bases and J shed 6 bases, with 13 bases lying between them. The CDR3 nucleotides read TGTGCCAGCAGCTCCTTACTAGAAGGCGAGCAGTACTTC. Translated, it gives CASSSLLEGEQYF. Full variable domain (rest looked up from reference TRBV7-8 and TRBJ2-7): GAGVSQSPRYKVAKRGQDVALRCDPISGHVSLFWYQQALGQGPEFLTYFQNEAQLDKSGLPSDRFFAERPEGSVSTLKIQRTQQEDSAVYLCASSSLLEGEQYFGPGTRLTVT.

This clonotype was observed at least ten times. The chain recombines TRBV5-1 with TRBJ2-5, with D perhaps being TRBD1 or TRBD2 (5 bases each). Trimming removed 7 bases from V and 2 bases from J, with 12 bases in between. Germline CDR1 reads SGHRS; CDR2 reads YFSETQ. The CDR3 loop spans 13 amino acids. In DNA form, the CDR3 reads TGCGCCAGCTCTAGGGACGGGCAAGAGACCCAGTACTTC. It specifies CASSRDGQETQYF.

This clonotype was counted at least ten times. The chain recombines TRBV5-1 with TRBJ1-1; D unresolved. CDR1 SGHRS and CDR2 YFSETQ come from the germline V gene. CDR3 length: 13 amino acids. Trimming cost V 0 bases and J 7 bases, with 10 bases left between them. The CDR3 protein is CASSLGGPFEAFF. DNA for the CDR3: TGCGCCAGCAGCTTGGGTGGCCCGTTTGAAGCTTTCTTT.

There are many counts of this clonotype. The rearrangement joins TRBV5-1 to TRBJ2-2; tentatively, D is TRBD1 (5 bases). The CDR3 spans 15 residues. The V end was cut by 5 bases, the J end by 3 bases, with 14 bases between. The V gene's germline CDR1 is SGHRS and CDR2 YFSETQ. The CDR3, as DNA: TGCGCCAGCAGGGAAGGGGCCGGAGACACCGGGGAGCTGTTTTTT. It encodes CASREGAGDTGELFF.

This clonotype was seen many times. J is TRBJ2-3 and V is TRBV12-3 or TRBV12-4, with 8 bases lining up with TRBD2. The CDR3 extends over 16 amino acids. The V gene end was trimmed by 5 bases and the J gene end by 6 bases; junction bases not matched to a gene: 13. The CDR3 nucleotides are TGTGCCAGCAGTCCCGTCACTAGCGGCCCATTGGATACGCAGTATTTT. It codes for CASSPVTSGPLDTQYF.

This clonotype came up once. A read error may explain this, as a much larger clone is one base away. The CDR3 reads CASSRGQGYEKYF. Written as DNA, the CDR3 is TGTGCCAGCAGCCGAGGACAGGGCTACGAGAAGTACTTC. This sequence joins TRBV7-2 and TRBJ2-7; 8 bases fit TRBD1. The germline V gene encodes CDR1 SGHTA and CDR2 FQGNSA. This CDR3 is built from 13 residues.

The table lists this clonotype with a few counts. This may be a read error, as it is one base from a much larger clone. The V and J genes are TRBV18 and TRBJ2-1; perhaps TRBD2 as D (6 bases). Germline CDR1 is KGHSH and CDR2 is LQKENI. V dropped 3 bases and J dropped 4 bases, with 19 bases sitting between them. This CDR3 is 17 amino acids long. CDR3 amino acids: CASSPSLDAEGYNEQFF. The CDR3 DNA reads as TGTGCCAGCTCACCCTCCCTTGACGCGGAGGGGTACAATGAGCAGTTCTTC.

The sample holds many counts of this clonotype. This chain connects TRBV5-1 to TRBJ1-1, with 12 bases aligning to TRBD1. Germline-derived CDR1 and CDR2 are SGHRS and YFSETQ. This CDR3 spans 16 amino acids. The junction had 9 bases not matched to a gene; V was cut back by 6 bases and J by 3 bases. CDR3 in DNA: TGCGCCAGCAAGGGACAGGGGGCATGGAGGGACACTGAAGCTTTCTTT. It translates to CASKGQGAWRDTEAFF.

This clonotype was seen only a few times. The rearrangement joins TRBV20-1 to TRBJ2-1; TRBD1 matches at 7 bases. Germline loops: CDR1 DFQATT, CDR2 SNEGSKA (reference sequence). V gave up 1 base and J gave up 7 bases; unmatched junction bases: 10. The CDR3 has 15 residues. Here the CDR3 reads CSARATGWGMNEQFF. Written as DNA, the CDR3 is TGCAGTGCTAGAGCGACAGGGTGGGGCATGAATGAGCAGTTCTTC.

This clonotype occurred many times. The V call is TRBV6-1, the J call TRBJ2-2; tentatively, D is TRBD2 (6 bases). V gave up 6 bases and J gave up 3 bases, with 14 bases separating them. Germline assignment: CDR1 MNHNS and CDR2 SASEGT. This CDR3 has 15 amino acids. CDR3 residues: CASRKGLRDTGELFF. CDR3 in DNA: TGTGCCAGCAGGAAGGGACTTCGGGACACCGGGGAGCTGTTTTTT.

This clonotype occurred many times. This chain links TRBV12-3 or TRBV12-4 with TRBJ2-2, with 8 nucleotides matching TRBD1. This CDR3 region has 15 residues. J was trimmed by 4 bases and V by 6 bases; bases with no gene match: 7. Here the CDR3 DNA reads TGTGCCAGCAGACCCGGACAGGGCGGCACCGGGGAGCTGTTTTTT. Its translation is CASRPGQGGTGELFF.

In this sample, this clonotype turned up many times. V gene TRBV20-1 combines with J gene TRBJ1-4, with D tentatively TRBD1 (5 bases). In germline, CDR1 is DFQATT, CDR2 SNEGSKA (reference sequence). This CDR3 is 16 amino acids long. V lost 5 bases and J 8 bases, leaving 24 bases between the germline ends. This CDR3 reads CSAPTTPGTLGEKLFF. The CDR3 nucleotides are TGCAGTGCTCCTACTACCCCCGGGACCCTTGGGGAAAAACTGTTTTTT.

Ten or more counts support this clonotype. V and J are TRBV3-1 and TRBJ2-5; D might be TRBD2 (6 bases). V was cut by 3 bases and J by 1 base, with 9 bases left in between. CDR3 length equals 14 residues. Germline CDR1 is LGHDT and CDR2 is YNNKEL (reference sequence). The CDR3 nucleotides are TGTGCCAGCAGCCAGGAGGGTCTCCAAGAGACCCAGTACTTC. It codes for CASSQEGLQETQYF.

V usage is TRBV11-2 and J usage is TRBJ2-1; D may be TRBD1 (6 bases). This CDR3 spans 15 amino acids. Trimming removed 3 bases from V and 8 bases from J, with 17 bases in between. Germline CDR1 reads SGHAT; CDR2 reads FQNNGV. The CDR3 protein is CASSFRGTSGDEQFF. CDR3 in DNA: TGTGCCAGCAGCTTTCGAGGGACATCGGGCGATGAGCAGTTCTTC.

This clonotype came up many times. The CDR3 loop reads CSARAPDRANEKLFF. Here the CDR3 DNA reads TGCAGTGCTAGAGCTCCTGACAGAGCTAATGAAAAACTGTTTTTT. The rearrangement uses TRBV20-1 and TRBJ1-4, with a tentative D call TRBD1 (5 bases). Between the trimmed V and J ends, which lost 1 base and 3 bases, there was a span of 12 bases. Germline V gene lookup returns CDR1 DFQATT and CDR2 SNEGSKA (reference sequence). This CDR3 is built from 15 residues.

This clonotype was recorded many times. V is TRBV7-2 and J is TRBJ2-3, with unresolved D. Germline V CDR1 and CDR2: SGHTA, FQGNSA. Trimming took 1 base from V and 0 from J, leaving 5 bases between them. The CDR3 loop spans 14 amino acids. The CDR3 reads CASSLGPSTDTQYF. In DNA form, the CDR3 reads TGTGCCAGCAGCTTAGGTCCAAGCACAGATACGCAGTATTTT.

This clonotype came up many times. V is TRBV6-1 and J is TRBJ1-5; 7 bases line up with TRBD1. The CDR3 runs 14 residues. V was clipped by 6 bases and J by 3 bases; unmatched bases: 5. Germline-derived CDR1 and CDR2 are MNHNS and SASEGT. The CDR3 DNA reads as TGTGCCAGCAGCATGACAGGGCTCAATCAGCCCCAGCATTTT. It encodes CASSMTGLNQPQHF.

This clonotype was seen at least ten times. The rearrangement joins TRBV30 to TRBJ2-5, with D perhaps matching TRBD2 (5 bases). The V gene's germline CDR1 is GTSNPN and CDR2 SVGIG (reference sequence). Trimming left V 3 bases short and J 7 bases short, with 12 bases between. The CDR3 totals 12 residues. In DNA form, the CDR3 reads TGTGCCTGGAGCCGGACGGGGATGACCCAGTACTTC. Protein: CAWSRTGMTQYF.

At least ten counts were recorded for this clonotype. The chain carries TRBV5-1 and TRBJ2-1; 8 positions match TRBD2. CDR1 and CDR2 (germline): SGHRS, YFSETQ. The CDR3 extends over 15 amino acids. Trimming at V came to 2 bases and at J to 4 bases, leaving 5 bases not matched to a gene. The CDR3 DNA sequence: TGCGCCAGCAGCTTACAAACTAGCGGTTACAATGAGCAGTTCTTC. It translates to CASSLQTSGYNEQFF.

This clonotype has ten or more counts. Written as DNA, the CDR3 is TGCGCCAGCAGCTCCCCGGGGCGACCTGGGGCGCAGTATTTT. Translation gives CASSSPGRPGAQYF. The chain joins TRBV5-1 to TRBJ2-3, with D perhaps matching TRBD1 or TRBD2 (5 bases each). Trimming cost V 3 bases and J 10 bases, with 18 bases left between them. Germline assignment: CDR1 SGHRS and CDR2 YFSETQ. The CDR3 spans 14 residues.

Concerning this clonotype itself: Being one base from a much bigger clone, this may be a read error. V gene TRBV2 combines with J gene TRBJ2-7; TRBD1 matches at 7 bases. This CDR3 is 13 amino acids long. Germline lookup yields CDR1 SNHLY and CDR2 FYNNEI. CDR3 protein: CACSTGQAYEQYF. In DNA form, the CDR3 reads TGTGCCTGCAGTACAGGACAGGCTTACGAGCAGTACTTC.